The next 8 T cell receptor beta chains were all read from a single sample in a study of blood T cell repertoires in COVID-19. Only in-frame clones appear in the TCRdb table, and some are missing; sequencing was by immunoSEQ multiplex PCR. The sample holds about 78,000 clones, approximately 90% seen once. The material sequenced was peripheral blood. Receptors originate from a woman aged 80 or over with acute or convalescent COVID-19.

On this clone itself: Different DNA sequences within this sample yield the same CDR3. The chain recombines TRBV2 with TRBJ1-2; a weak D match, TRBD1 (6 bases). Trimming removed 4 bases from V and 2 bases from J, with 8 bases in between. The CDR3 length is 13 residues. Germline lookup yields CDR1 SNHLY and CDR2 FYNNEI. The chain's CDR3 is CASSVQGNYGYTF. DNA for the CDR3: TGTGCCAGCAGTGTTCAGGGGAACTATGGCTACACCTTC. The variable domain in full, with the rest retrieved from reference TRBV2 and TRBJ1-2, is EPEVTQTPSHQVTQMGQEVILRCVPISNHLYFYWYRQILGQKVEFLVSFYNNEISEKSEIFDDQFSVERPDGSNFTLKIRSTKLEDSAMYFCASSVQGNYGYTFGSGTRLTVV.

The chain couples TRBV5-4 to TRBJ2-2, with D possibly TRBD1 on 5 matching bases. Trimming took 5 bases from V and 7 from J, leaving 12 bases between them. Germline CDR1 is SGHNT and CDR2 is YYREEE (reference sequence). The CDR3 is 13 amino acids. The CDR3 loop is CASRPDTVGELFF. CDR3 nucleotide sequence: TGTGCCAGCAGGCCGGACACAGTCGGGGAGCTGTTTTTT. The whole variable domain, filled in from reference TRBV5-4 and TRBJ2-2, reads ETGVTQSPTHLIKTRGQQVTLRCSSQSGHNTVSWYQQALGQGPQFIFQYYREEENGRGNFPPRFSGLQFPNYSSELNVNALELDDSALYLCASRPDTVGELFFGEGSRLTVL.

V is TRBV4-3 and J is TRBJ2-3; 8 bases are shared with TRBD1. There are 12 residues in the CDR3. In germline, CDR1 is LGHNA, CDR2 YSLEER. Losses at the gene ends were 4 bases for V and 8 bases for J; bases not matched to a gene: 2. The CDR3: CASSPQGGTQYF. DNA for the CDR3: TGCGCCAGCAGCCCACAGGGGGGTACGCAGTATTTT.

The chain is built from TRBV7-8 and TRBJ1-6; no reliable D call. Deletions cut 10 bases from V and 0 bases from J, with 13 bases between. CDR1 SGHVS and CDR2 FQNEAQ come from the germline V gene. The CDR3 extends over 15 amino acids. The CDR3 DNA sequence: TGTGCCACCCTAGCCGGCACCTCCTATAATTCACCCCTCCACTTT. This sequence encodes CATLAGTSYNSPLHF.

The chain carries TRBV3-1 (or the pseudogene TRBV3-2) and TRBJ2-2, with 8 bases matching TRBD1. CDR1 is LGHDT, CDR2 YNNKEL, per germline (reference sequence). J gave up 5 bases and V 4 bases, and 3 bases lay outside the gene matches. The CDR3 runs to 14 residues. CDR3 DNA sequence: TGTGCCAGCAGCCCCCGGACAGGGACCGGGGAGCTGTTTTTT. It specifies CASSPRTGTGELFF.

This chain connects TRBV5-7 to TRBJ2-2; the D is unclear. TRBV5-7 is assigned to the ORF class and has an uncertain function. The V and J ends lost 0 bases and 2 bases respectively, with 8 bases between them. CDR3 length: 15 amino acids. CDR3 loop: CASSLGPPNTGELFF. The CDR3 coding sequence is TGTGCCAGCAGCTTGGGTCCCCCTAACACCGGGGAGCTGTTTTTT.

The V gene is TRBV24-1, the J gene TRBJ2-1, with 9 bases aligning to TRBD2. V trimming: 3 bases; J trimming: 0 bases; junction bases outside the gene matches: 14. This CDR3 is 20 amino acids long. The germline CDR1 and CDR2 sequences are KGHDR and SFDVKD. CDR3 sequence (DNA): TGTGCCACCAGTGATACCCCTCTAGCGGGGATACACCCCTCCTACAATGAGCAGTTCTTC. Amino acid sequence: CATSDTPLAGIHPSYNEQFF.

The chain has TRBV4-3 and TRBJ1-6; no clear D. This CDR3 has 15 amino acids. Germline-derived CDR1 and CDR2 are LGHNA and YSLEER. V was clipped by 1 base and J by 0 bases, with 4 bases between them. This CDR3 is CASSQVISYNSPLHF. Here the CDR3 DNA reads TGCGCCAGCAGCCAAGTAATCTCCTATAATTCACCCCTCCACTTT.